This T cell receptor (beta chain) was sequenced for a study of radiotherapy plus CTLA-4 blockade in lung cancer. Only in-frame clones appear in the TCRdb table, and some are missing; sequencing was by immunoSEQ multiplex PCR. The table includes some 78,000 clones, 70% to 90% detected once. Study findings and constraints: In blood, tumor-derived TCR clones expanded after radiotherapy plus ipilimumab. Early shifts in blood T cell clones, with interferon-beta, reportedly predicted response best.

As regards this clone: The antigen is not known.

The sequence came from a human donor with non-small cell lung cancer who had stable disease on radiotherapy plus ipilimumab. The sequencing used peripheral blood, collected from a patient treated with radiotherapy plus ipilimumab.

The DNA of the CDR3 is TGTGCCAGCAGTTTATCCGGGACAGGGGGCCACTATGGCTACACCTTC. This codes for CASSLSGTGGHYGYTF. The J gene is TRBJ1-2, the V gene TRBV28; TRBD1 matches 12 bases. CDR1 is MDHEN, CDR2 SYDVKM, per germline. This CDR3 contains 16 residues. Unmatched junction bases numbered 3, after V lost 1 base and J lost 3 bases.